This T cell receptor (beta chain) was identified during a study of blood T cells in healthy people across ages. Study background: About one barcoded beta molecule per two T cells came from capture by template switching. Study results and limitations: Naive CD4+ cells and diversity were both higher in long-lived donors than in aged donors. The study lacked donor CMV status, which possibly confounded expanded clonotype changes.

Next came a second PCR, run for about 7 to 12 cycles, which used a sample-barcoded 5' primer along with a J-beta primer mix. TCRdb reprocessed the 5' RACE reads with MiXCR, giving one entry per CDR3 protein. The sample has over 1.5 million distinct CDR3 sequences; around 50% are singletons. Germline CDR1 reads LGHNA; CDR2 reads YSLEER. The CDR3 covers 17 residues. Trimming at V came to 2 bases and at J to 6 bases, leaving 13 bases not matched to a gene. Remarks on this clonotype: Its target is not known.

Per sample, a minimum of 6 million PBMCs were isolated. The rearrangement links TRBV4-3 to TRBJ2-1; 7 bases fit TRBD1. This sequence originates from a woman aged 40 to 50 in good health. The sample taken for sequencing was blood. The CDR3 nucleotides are TGCGCCAGCAGCCAAACCGGGATAGGGGGCGATAGCAATGAGCAGTTCTTC. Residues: CASSQTGIGGDSNEQFF.